The clone carrying this TCR beta chain was seen more than once but under ten times. The J segment lost 5 bases and the V segment lost 6 bases, leaving 10 bases of the junction unmatched. There are 15 residues in the CDR3. Germline CDR1 and CDR2: SGHTA and FQGTGA. The record originates from a study of blood T cells in healthy people across ages. Isolation per sample recovered at least 6.5 million PBMCs. The use of a sample-barcoded 5' primer and a J-beta primer mix characterized a second PCR of roughly 6 to 12 cycles. Using its own MiXCR run on the 5' RACE reads, TCRdb lists one record per CDR3 protein. The sample shows approximately 800,000 distinct CDR3 sequences, about 62% of them seen only once.

This clonotype was obtained from a man under 40 in good health. V and J are TRBV7-3 and TRBJ2-7; 10 nucleotides line up with TRBD1. Input material: blood. In nucleotides, the CDR3 is TGTGCCAGCAGACTGTTCGGGACAGGGGACCACGAGCAGTACTTC. Amino acid sequence: CASRLFGTGDHEQYF.